This is a list of T cell receptor beta chains from one sample in a study of cytomegalovirus exposure and HLA in healthy donors. The method was immunoSEQ multiplex PCR; TCRdb's version includes in-frame clones alone and lacks a portion of them. This table holds just under 70,000 clones, approximately 75% found once. Sequencing was done on a sample of PBMCs. These receptors were taken from a human donor in good health. CDR3s include the opening cysteine and the closing phenylalanine or tryptophan. D genes are given only for firm matches. Size is stated for part of the rows, as once, few or many counts, or as a class when the clone is expanded.

v_gene	j_gene	d_gene	abundance	CDR3nt	CDR3aa
TRBV7-9	TRBJ1-1	TRBD1	.	TGTGCCAGCAGCCATACAGACAGGGAGGCTGAAGCTTTCTTT	CASSHTDREAEAFF
TRBV21-1	TRBJ2-6	.	.	TGTGCCAGGCCCATGAACAGGGACGGGGCCAACGTCCTGACTTTC	CARPMNRDGANVLTF
TRBV5-1	TRBJ2-6	.	.	TGCGCCAGCAGCTCGGCCGGGACTGGGGCCAACGTCCTGACTTTC	CASSSAGTGANVLTF
TRBV10-3	TRBJ1-3	.	.	TGTGCCATCAGTGAGGAAGGGGGGGTCACCATATATTTT	CAISEEGGVTIYF
TRBV9	TRBJ2-1	.	.	TGTGCCAGCAGCGTAGGAGCGTCATCCTACAATGAGCAGTTCTTC	CASSVGASSYNEQFF
TRBV2	TRBJ1-5	TRBD1	once	TGTGCCAGCAGTGGACAGGGTAATCAGCCCCAGCATTTT	CASSGQGNQPQHF
TRBV18	TRBJ1-4	TRBD1	.	TGTGCCAGCTCACCGCGACAGGGGGAGAATGAAAAACTGTTTTTT	CASSPRQGENEKLFF
TRBV28	TRBJ2-7	.	few	TGTGCCAGCGCCTTCCCCCGCGACGAGCAGTACTTC	CASAFPRDEQYF
TRBV11-2	TRBJ1-1	.	.	TGTGCCAGCAGCTTAGTTTGGGGGCGCAAGAACACTGAAGCTTTCTTT	CASSLVWGRKNTEAFF
TRBV7-3	TRBJ2-1	.	once	TGTGCCAGCAGCTTAGACACGACCGGATTCTACAATGAGCAGTTCTTC	CASSLDTTGFYNEQFF
TRBV19	TRBJ1-5	.	.	TGTGCCAGTACTAGGGGCATATGGGGCAATCAGCCCCAGCATTTT	CASTRGIWGNQPQHF
TRBV6-5	TRBJ2-6	.	.	TGTGCCAGCAGGCGTCAGGGGACTGGGGCCAACGTCCTGACTTTC	CASRRQGTGANVLTF
TRBV25-1	TRBJ1-2	.	.	TGTGCCAGCAGTGGACCTTCTGGAGCTAACTATGGCTACCCCTTC	CASSGPSGANYGYPF
TRBV5-1	TRBJ2-3	.	.	TGCGCCAGCAGCTTGGAGGTAGCGTCGATAGATACGCAGTATTTT	CASSLEVASIDTQYF
TRBV10-1	TRBJ1-6	TRBD1	.	TGCGCCAGCAACAGGGGGCCGAATTCACCCCTCCACTTT	CASNRGPNSPLHF
TRBV5-4	TRBJ1-1	TRBD1	.	TGTGCCAGCAGCACCCCAGGACAGGTTGAAGCTTTCTTT	CASSTPGQVEAFF
TRBV6-6	TRBJ1-6	.	.	TGTGCCAGCAGCCTATCAGGCGTGCTAAATTCACCCCTCCACTTT	CASSLSGVLNSPLHF
TRBV7-9	TRBJ2-1	.	once	TGTGCCAGCAGCGTAAGAGGGTTGTCCTACAATGAGCAGTTCTTC	CASSVRGLSYNEQFF
TRBV5-1	TRBJ2-7	TRBD1	.	TGCGCCAGCAGCCCCGACAGGGGTAGCTACGAGCAGTACTTC	CASSPDRGSYEQYF
TRBV5-1	TRBJ1-2	TRBD1	medium-sized	TGCGCCAGCAGCTCGGGGACAGGGGGGAAGTACTATGGCTACACCTTC	CASSSGTGGKYYGYTF
TRBV5-4	TRBJ2-2	TRBD1	.	TGTGCCAGCAGCCGAGACAGGGTGACCACCGGGGAGCTGTTTTTT	CASSRDRVTTGELFF
TRBV19	TRBJ1-5	.	.	TGTGCCAGTAGACTGACAGGTCTAGGGCAGCCCCAGCATTTT	CASRLTGLGQPQHF
TRBV10-1	TRBJ2-5	TRBD2	once	TGCGCCAGCGGCCCGGGTAGCGGGGGCCAAGAGACCCAGTACTTC	CASGPGSGGQETQYF
TRBV29-1	TRBJ2-3	.	.	TGCAGCGTTGCTGGGGGGTCCAGTGGCAGGGCCACAGATACGCAGTATTTT	CSVAGGSSGRATDTQYF
TRBV9	TRBJ1-1	.	.	TGTGCCAGCAGCGTAGTCAAGGGTGGGGGGGCTGGTGAAGCTTTCTTT	CASSVVKGGGAGEAFF
TRBV11-2	TRBJ1-6	TRBD1	.	TGTGCCAGCAGCCCGGACAGGGTCTCGTCCTATAATTCACCCCTCCACTTT	CASSPDRVSSYNSPLHF
TRBV23-1	TRBJ2-7	TRBD1	.	TGCGCCAGCAGTCAATACTGGACAGGGGAGGACGAGCAGTACTTC	CASSQYWTGEDEQYF
TRBV10-3	TRBJ1-5	.	once	TGTGCCATCAGTGAGGGAGGGCCGGGCAATCAGCCCCAGCATTTT	CAISEGGPGNQPQHF
TRBV9	TRBJ1-2	TRBD1	.	TGTGCCAGCAGCGTAGGGGGACAGGGGAAAGGCTACACCTTC	CASSVGGQGKGYTF
TRBV2	TRBJ1-6	TRBD1	.	TGTGCCAGCAGTGACAGGGGGAAGAATTCACCCCTCCACTTT	CASSDRGKNSPLHF
TRBV30	TRBJ2-6	TRBD1	.	TGTGCCTGGACTGGGTCGGGACAGGGTACTGGGGCCAACGTCCTGACTTTC	CAWTGSGQGTGANVLTF
TRBV2	TRBJ2-7	.	once	TGTGCCATCGCCCCTGAAAGGGATGGAGGGATCGTTGGGATCAAGCAGTACTTC	CAIAPERDGGIVGIKQYF
TRBV18	TRBJ2-3	.	.	TGTGCCAGCTCACCAGACCCGGGGGTCACAGATACGCAGTATTTT	CASSPDPGVTDTQYF
TRBV5-1	TRBJ2-1	.	.	TGCGCCAGCAGCAGCGGCGGGGGCAGGGCGGACAATGAGCAGTTCTTC	CASSSGGGRADNEQFF
TRBV5-6	TRBJ2-7	TRBD1	.	TGTGCCAGCAGCTATAACCCGGGACAGGGGTACGAGCAGTACTTC	CASSYNPGQGYEQYF
TRBV29-1	TRBJ2-1	.	.	TGCAGCGTTGGGCATTACAATGAGCAGTTCTTC	CSVGHYNEQFF
TRBV28	TRBJ1-5	.	few	TGTGCCAGCACCCCCGAGAGGGATCAGCCCCAGCATTTT	CASTPERDQPQHF
TRBV30	TRBJ2-2	TRBD2	.	TGTGCCTGGAGTTTCCCGACGGGGGGGTACACCGGGGAGCTGTTTTTT	CAWSFPTGGYTGELFF
TRBV7-9	TRBJ2-7	TRBD2	few	TGTTCCAGCACCAAGGATAGCGGGGGGGATGGCTCCTACGAGCAGTACTTC	CSSTKDSGGDGSYEQYF
TRBV25-1	TRBJ2-4	.	.	TGTGCCAACATGAGAAGAGGGGGTTATAAAAACATTCAGTACTTC	CANMRRGGYKNIQYF
TRBV29-1	TRBJ2-7	.	.	TGCAGCGTTGAAGAGGGCAACGAGCAGTACTTC	CSVEEGNEQYF
TRBV11-2	TRBJ1-2	.	.	TGTGCCAGCAGCTTAGGGCAGGGTGCCTATGGCTACACCTTC	CASSLGQGAYGYTF
TRBV13	TRBJ2-7	TRBD1	few	TGTGCCAGCAGCTTGACCCAGGACAGGGCTGATACCTACGAGCAGTACTTC	CASSLTQDRADTYEQYF
TRBV7-2	TRBJ1-2	.	.	TGTGCCAGCACTGGGGACACCAATTATGGCTACACCTTC	CASTGDTNYGYTF
TRBV28	TRBJ2-5	.	.	TGTGCCAGCAGTTTCGGCGGGGGCCGGCAAGAGACCCAGTACTTC	CASSFGGGRQETQYF
TRBV29-1	TRBJ1-2	TRBD1	.	TGCAGCGTTGAAGAGGGGGACAGGGCGAATGGCTACACCTTC	CSVEEGDRANGYTF
TRBV5-5	TRBJ2-1	.	.	TGTGCCAGCACGTCACGCGGGGTAGGAAATGAGCAGTTCTTC	CASTSRGVGNEQFF
TRBV25-1	TRBJ1-2	TRBD1	.	TGTGCCAGCAGTGGACAGGGGAAAAACTATGGCTACACCTTC	CASSGQGKNYGYTF